Sequencing of this T cell receptor (beta chain) was carried out in a study of blood T cell repertoires in COVID-19. Assay used: immunoSEQ multiplex PCR; TCRdb lists only in-frame clones, some missing. The repertoire includes fewer than 90,000 clones, approximately 79% of them detected once, and about an eighth sits in the top ten. The CDR3 is 14 amino acids. The J segment lost 5 bases and the V segment lost 4 bases, leaving 6 bases of the junction unmatched. Germline CDR1 reads ENHRY; CDR2 reads SYGVKD. The chain combines TRBV10-3 with TRBJ2-5; 8 nucleotides line up with TRBD1. This clonotype was sampled from a woman at least 80 years old with acute or convalescent COVID-19. The sequenced sample consisted of peripheral blood. The chain's CDR3 is CAISAGQGGETQYF. The CDR3 DNA reads as TGTGCCATCAGTGCCGGACAGGGCGGCGAGACCCAGTACTTC.